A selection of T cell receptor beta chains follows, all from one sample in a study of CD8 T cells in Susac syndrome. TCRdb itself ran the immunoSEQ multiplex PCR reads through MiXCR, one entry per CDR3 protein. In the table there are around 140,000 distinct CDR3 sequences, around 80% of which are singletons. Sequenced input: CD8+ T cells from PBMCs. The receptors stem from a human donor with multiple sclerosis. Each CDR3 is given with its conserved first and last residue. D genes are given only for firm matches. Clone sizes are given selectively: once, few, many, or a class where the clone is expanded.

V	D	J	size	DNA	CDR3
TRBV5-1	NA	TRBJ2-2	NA	TGCGCCAGCAGCTTGGCTCAAGCAGCAACGAACACCGGGGAGCTGTTTTTT	CASSLAQAATNTGELFF
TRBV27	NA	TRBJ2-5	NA	TGTGCCAGCAGTTTAGGGAGGGGGGAGACCCAGTACTTC	CASSLGRGETQYF
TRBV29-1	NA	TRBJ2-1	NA	TGCACCGCCCCAGGGACGGGCGGTGAGCAGTTCTTC	CTAPGTGGEQFF
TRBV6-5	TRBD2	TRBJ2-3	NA	TGTGCCAGCAGTTATGAGTCTAGCGGATCACAGGATACGCAGTATTTT	CASSYESSGSQDTQYF
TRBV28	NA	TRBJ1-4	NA	TGTGCCAGCAGTTTGGGTGGAAATGAAAAACTGTTTTTT	CASSLGGNEKLFF
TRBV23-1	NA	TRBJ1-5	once	TGCGCCAGCATCCCAATGAGTGGTGGGCCCGAAGATCAGCCCCAGCATTTT	CASIPMSGGPEDQPQHF
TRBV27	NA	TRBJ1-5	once	TGTGCCAGCAGCCCTCTCCTCGAGGGTAGCAATCAGCCCCAGCATTTT	CASSPLLEGSNQPQHF
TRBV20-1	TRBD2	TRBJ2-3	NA	TGCAGTCCGGTCGATAGCGGGAGTCCCACAGATACGCAGTATTTT	CSPVDSGSPTDTQYF
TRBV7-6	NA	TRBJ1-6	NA	TGTGCCAGCAGCTTAATTGCTTATAATTCACCCCTCCACTTT	CASSLIAYNSPLHF
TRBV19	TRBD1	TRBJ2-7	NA	TGTGCCACCGCCCCCGGGACAGGGGACGAGCAGTACTTC	CATAPGTGDEQYF
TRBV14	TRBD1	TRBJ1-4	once	TGTGCCAGCAGCAAACAATCATCAGACAGGGCCCGCGAAAAACTGTTTTTT	CASSKQSSDRAREKLFF
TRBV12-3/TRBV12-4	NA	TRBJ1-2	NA	TGTGCCAGCAGTTCCTGGACTGGGACTTACTATGGCTACACCTTC	CASSSWTGTYYGYTF
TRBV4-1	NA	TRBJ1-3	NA	TGCGCCAGCAGCCCCAACGTTCTCTCTGGAAACACCATATATTTT	CASSPNVLSGNTIYF
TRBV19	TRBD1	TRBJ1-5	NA	TGTGCCAGTAGGAGACAGGGTGATCAGCCCCAGCATTTT	CASRRQGDQPQHF
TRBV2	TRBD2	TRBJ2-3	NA	TGTGCCAGCAGTGATGCTAGCGGGGCCCAAGATTTCACAGATACGCAGTATTTT	CASSDASGAQDFTDTQYF
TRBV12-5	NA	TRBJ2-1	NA	TGTGCTAGTGGTCCGACAGAACGGGTAGGGAGTGAGCAGTTCTTC	CASGPTERVGSEQFF
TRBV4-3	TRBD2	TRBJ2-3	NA	TGCGCCAGCAGCCAAGGAGGACTAGCGGCTTACACAGATACGCAGTATTTT	CASSQGGLAAYTDTQYF
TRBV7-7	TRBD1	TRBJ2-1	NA	TGTGCTAGCAGCTTAGGGACAGGGAATCCCCGCTCCTACAATGAGCAGTTCTTC	CASSLGTGNPRSYNEQFF
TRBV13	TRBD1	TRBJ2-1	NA	TGTGCCAGCAGCTTCTCCCCCCGGGACAGGGGGGCAAATGAGCAGTTCTTC	CASSFSPRDRGANEQFF
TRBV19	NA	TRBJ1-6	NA	TGTGCCAGTAGTATTGGGACGGCTCCCCGGCGGGCCCTCCACTTT	CASSIGTAPRRALHF
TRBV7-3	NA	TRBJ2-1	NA	TGTGCCAGCAGCTTGGACCAGAGCTCCTACAATGAGCAGTTCTTC	CASSLDQSSYNEQFF
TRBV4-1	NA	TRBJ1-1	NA	TGCGCCAGCAGCGTAATACATCTGAACACTGAAGCTTTCTTT	CASSVIHLNTEAFF
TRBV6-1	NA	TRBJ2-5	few	TGTGCCAGCACTAACGTACACCAAGAGACCCAGTACTTC	CASTNVHQETQYF
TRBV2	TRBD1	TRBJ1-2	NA	TGTGCCAGCAGTGAAGAAGGGGGTGTGGGACAGGTCGGCTACACCTTC	CASSEEGGVGQVGYTF
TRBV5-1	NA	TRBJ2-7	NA	TGCGCCAGCAGCTTGGGACGGGGACTCATCGACGAGCAGTACTTC	CASSLGRGLIDEQYF
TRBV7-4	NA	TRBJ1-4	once	TGTGCCAGCAGCTCACAGGGACCAAGGACTAATGAAAAACTGTTTTTT	CASSSQGPRTNEKLFF
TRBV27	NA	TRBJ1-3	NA	TGTGCCAGCACCTCCTCCTGGAGGGATGGAAACACCATATATTTT	CASTSSWRDGNTIYF